The entry below gives a single T cell receptor beta chain sequence along with its context. The source of the sample is a study of control samples from healthy donors and cancer patients. Profiling relied on immunoSEQ multiplex PCR, and the TCRdb table lists in-frame clones only, not all of them. The sample totals approximately 190,000 clones; its top ten clones hold 2.2%. The CDR3 contains 16 residues. Trimming at V came to 1 base and at J to 8 bases, leaving 9 bases not matched to a gene. Germline CDR1 and CDR2: MNHEY and SVGEGT. This sequence joins TRBV6-2 or TRBV6-3 and TRBJ2-1, with 9 bases aligning to TRBD1. The receptor comes from a woman aged 25 to 45 in good health. The sequenced sample was blood. In DNA form, the CDR3 reads TGTGCCAGCAGTTACTTTGGGGACAGGGTAACGGATGAGCAGTTCTTC. Protein: CASSYFGDRVTDEQFF.